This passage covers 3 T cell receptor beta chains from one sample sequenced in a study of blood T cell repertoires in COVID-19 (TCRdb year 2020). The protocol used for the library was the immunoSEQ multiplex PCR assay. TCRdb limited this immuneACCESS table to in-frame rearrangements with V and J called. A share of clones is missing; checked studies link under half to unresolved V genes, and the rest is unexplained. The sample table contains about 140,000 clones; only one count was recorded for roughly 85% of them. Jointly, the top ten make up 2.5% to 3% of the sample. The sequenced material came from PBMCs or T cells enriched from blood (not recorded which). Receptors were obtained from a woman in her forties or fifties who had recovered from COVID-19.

Here the CDR3 reads CASSPSDRGPTDTQYF. The CDR3, as DNA: TGCGCCAGCAGCCCCTCGGACAGGGGGCCCACAGATACGCAGTATTTT. The V and J genes are TRBV10-1 and TRBJ2-3, with 11 bases lining up with TRBD1. The germline CDR1 and CDR2 sequences are WNHNN and SYGVQD (reference sequence). Trimming cost V 6 bases and J 2 bases; bases outside gene matches: 7. CDR3 length: 16 amino acids.

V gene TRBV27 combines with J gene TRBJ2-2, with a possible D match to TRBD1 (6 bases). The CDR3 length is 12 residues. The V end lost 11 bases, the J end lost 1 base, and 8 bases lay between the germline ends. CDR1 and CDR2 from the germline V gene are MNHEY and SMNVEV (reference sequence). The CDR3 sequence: CAAQGNTGELFF. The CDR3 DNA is TGTGCCGCACAGGGGAACACCGGGGAGCTGTTTTTT.

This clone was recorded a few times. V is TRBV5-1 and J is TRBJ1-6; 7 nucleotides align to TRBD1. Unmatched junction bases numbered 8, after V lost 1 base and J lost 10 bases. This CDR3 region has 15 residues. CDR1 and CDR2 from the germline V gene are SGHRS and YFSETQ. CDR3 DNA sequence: TGCGCCAGCAGCTTGAAGGGGCCCAGGGGGTCACCCCTCCACTTT. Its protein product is CASSLKGPRGSPLHF. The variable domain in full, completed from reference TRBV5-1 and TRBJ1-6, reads KAGVTQTPRYLIKTRGQQVTLSCSPISGHRSVSWYQQTPGQGLQFLFEYFSETQRNKGNFPGRFSGRQFSNSRSEMNVSTLELGDSALYLCASSLKGPRGSPLHFGNGTRLTVT.